This passage covers 3 T cell receptor beta chains from one sample sequenced in a study of beta chain features in type 1 diabetes. Every isolated RNA sample was fully reverse transcribed, so sequencing captured expressed TCRB transcripts. Data came from immunoSEQ multiplex PCR; TCRdb stores just in-frame clones and leaves some out. The sample lists 450,000 to 600,000 clones; about 29% were seen once. The sample consisted of naive CD4+ T cells from blood. These receptors were obtained from a man aged 18-30 years in good health.

The chain uses TRBV7-9 and TRBJ2-1; 7 positions agree with TRBD1. From germline, CDR1 is SEHNR and CDR2 FQNEAQ (reference sequence). V trimming: 4 bases; J trimming: 3 bases; junction bases outside the gene matches: 9. The CDR3 is 16 residues long. In DNA, the CDR3 is TGTGCCAGCAGCTCTGGGTGGGACAGTTACTACAATGAGCAGTTCTTC. Its translation: CASSSGWDSYYNEQFF.

As regards this clone: The sample carries other DNA sequences with the same CDR3. The genes are TRBV5-1 and TRBJ2-7; possible D gene TRBD1, 6 bases. The CDR3 has 12 residues. Per germline, CDR1 SGHRS and CDR2 YFSETQ. V was cut by 4 bases and J by 3 bases, with 8 bases left in between. CDR3 bases: TGCGCCAGCAGCCGGGACAACTACGAGCAGTACTTC. This sequence encodes CASSRDNYEQYF.

This rearrangement joins TRBV29-1 to TRBJ2-3, with 9 positions matching TRBD2. CDR3 size: 13 residues. Trimming at V came to 8 bases and at J to 3 bases, leaving 6 bases not matched to a gene. Germline CDR1 is SQVTM and CDR2 is ANQGSEA. The CDR3 coding sequence is TGCAGCTTCGGACTAGCGCCGACAGATACGCAGTATTTT. Translating it yields CSFGLAPTDTQYF.